Below are 20 T cell receptor beta chains sequenced from a single sample in a study of T-cell reconstitution after alpha-beta-depleted transplantation in children. Unique molecular identifiers were incorporated when the TCRbeta library was constructed. Via MiXCR, TCRdb re-called the PCR reads, giving one row per CDR3 protein. The table has around 700,000 distinct CDR3 sequences, roughly 13% seen once; the top ten hold around 0.79%. Here the sequenced sample was PBMCs, taken before TCRalphabeta/CD19-depleted stem cell transplant. The origin of the receptors is a girl aged 2-9 years with congenital amegakaryocytic thrombocytopenia, due to receive a stem cell transplant.

This clonotype was counted a few times. The V and J genes are TRBV12-3 or TRBV12-4 and TRBJ1-2; D gene unclear. This CDR3 has 12 amino acids. V was trimmed by 7 bases and J by 7 bases, leaving 13 bases between them. CDR3 protein: CASTLFAGGYTF. The DNA of the CDR3 is TGTGCCAGCACTCTTTTTGCGGGTGGCTACACCTTC.

This clonotype showed up just a few times. The V gene is TRBV18, the J gene TRBJ2-4; D is unresolved. This CDR3 has 16 amino acids. Germline values: CDR1 KGHSH, CDR2 LQKENI. Trimming stripped 0 bases from V and 0 bases from J, with 9 bases between. This CDR3 reads CASSPPRNIAKNIQYF. The CDR3 coding sequence is TGTGCCAGCTCACCACCCAGGAACATAGCCAAAAACATTCAGTACTTC.

This clonotype has ten or more counts. This chain uses TRBV7-9 with TRBJ2-1, with D maybe TRBD1 (5 bases). V lost 5 bases and J 3 bases, leaving 11 bases between the germline ends. Germline assignment: CDR1 SEHNR and CDR2 FQNEAQ (reference sequence). The CDR3 extends over 14 amino acids. CDR3 nucleotides: TGTGCCAGCAGCCGACTCGACAGCTACAATGAGCAGTTCTTC. This codes for CASSRLDSYNEQFF.

This clonotype was seen a few times. This sequence joins TRBV5-5 and TRBJ1-2, with D perhaps TRBD1 (6 bases). The CDR3 spans 13 residues. Trimming pared 2 bases from V and 6 bases from J, leaving 11 bases between. The germline V gene encodes CDR1 SGHKS and CDR2 YYEKEE (reference sequence). CDR3 residues: CASSFRAGDGYTF. The DNA for the CDR3 is TGTGCCAGCAGCTTTAGGGCAGGGGATGGCTACACCTTC.

This clonotype was seen at least ten times. The rearrangement joins TRBV10-2 to TRBJ2-4, with D tentatively TRBD2 (6 bases). Trimming removed 11 bases at V and 0 bases at J, with 20 bases between. Germline loops: CDR1 WSHSY, CDR2 SAAADI. The CDR3 has 16 residues. CDR3: CAAGQMDSLAKNIQYF. The CDR3, as DNA: TGCGCCGCGGGGCAAATGGACTCCCTAGCCAAAAACATTCAGTACTTC.

V is TRBV5-1 and J is TRBJ1-2, with a tentative D call TRBD1 (5 bases). The CDR3 length is 15 residues. Between the trimmed V and J ends, which lost 4 bases and 0 bases, there was a span of 13 bases. The germline V gene encodes CDR1 SGHRS and CDR2 YFSETQ. CDR3 sequence (DNA): TGCGCCAGCAGCCCGGACCCGGGGGCTAACTATGGCTACACCTTC. This gives the protein CASSPDPGANYGYTF.

At least ten counts were recorded for this clonotype. CDR3 DNA: TGCGCCAGCAGCTTGGGTGTCGGGAGGAATTACAATGAGCAGTTCTTC. This translates into CASSLGVGRNYNEQFF. The J gene is TRBJ2-1, the V gene TRBV5-1, with 7 bases lining up with TRBD2. Germline V gives CDR1 SGHRS, CDR2 YFSETQ. J was trimmed by 4 bases and V by 0 bases; bases with no gene match: 7. The CDR3 length is 16 residues.

In its sample, this clonotype was seen many times. This chain connects TRBV10-3 to TRBJ2-2, with D tentatively TRBD2 (6 bases). The ends were cut back, 6 bases at V and 7 bases at J, with 12 bases in the middle. This CDR3 has 13 amino acids. Per germline, CDR1 ENHRY and CDR2 SYGVKD. The CDR3 nucleotides read TGTGCCATCAGACCGGGAGCCGGCGGGGAGCTGTTTTTT. Its protein is CAIRPGAGGELFF.

This clonotype was found a few times. CDR3 nucleotides: TGTGCCAGCAGCTTAGGGGTTGTCGCCGGGGAGCTGTTTTTT. Encoded protein: CASSLGVVAGELFF. This chain uses TRBV7-9 with TRBJ2-2; D remains ambiguous. V lost 1 base and J 6 bases, leaving 9 bases between the germline ends. Germline CDR1 SEHNR, CDR2 FQNEAQ (reference sequence). The CDR3 loop spans 14 amino acids.

The chain carries TRBV3-1 and TRBJ2-3, with TRBD1 matching over 8 bases. The CDR3 consists of 12 residues. CDR1 and CDR2 from the germline V gene are LGHDT and YNNKEL (reference sequence). J was trimmed by 10 bases and V by 6 bases; bases with no gene match: 6. DNA for the CDR3: TGTGCCAGCAGTCTTGGACAGGGTTCGCAGTATTTT. It translates to CASSLGQGSQYF.

This clonotype has a handful of counts. The chain is built from TRBV10-3 and TRBJ1-2; the D gene is possibly TRBD1 (5 bases). Trimming stripped 7 bases from V and 6 bases from J, with 33 bases between. Germline-derived CDR1 and CDR2 are ENHRY and SYGVKD. This CDR3 is built from 19 residues. The CDR3 DNA is TGTGCCATCAAGGTCAGCTTGGAGGACAAGCTGACTAAGCTCCATGGCTACACCTTC. Encoded protein: CAIKVSLEDKLTKLHGYTF.

This clonotype was counted at least ten times. The chain carries TRBV27 and TRBJ2-5; 11 bases line up with TRBD2. Per germline, CDR1 MNHEY and CDR2 SMNVEV (reference sequence). The CDR3 is 16 amino acids. The junction had 8 bases not matched to a gene; V was cut back by 3 bases and J by 5 bases. The CDR3 DNA is TGTGCCAGCAGTTTGTCGATTAGCGGGAGGGGGGAGACCCAGTACTTC. Amino acids: CASSLSISGRGETQYF.

This clonotype was seen repeatedly, ten times or more. This chain links TRBV28 with TRBJ1-5; D possibly corresponds to TRBD1 (6 bases). The CDR3 extends over 13 amino acids. V gave up 8 bases and J gave up 6 bases, with 14 bases separating them. CDR1 MDHEN and CDR2 SYDVKM come from the germline V gene. This chain's CDR3 is CASRRGSVQPQHF. The CDR3 nucleotides are TGTGCCAGCCGTAGGGGGAGCGTTCAGCCCCAGCATTTT.

Details on this clonotype: The junction departs from germline at one end; a sequencing error may be responsible. This chain connects TRBV20-1 to TRBJ2-7, with a weak D call TRBD1 (6 bases). The CDR3 sequence is 13 residues long. Germline-derived CDR1 and CDR2 are DFQATT and SNEGSKA (reference sequence). The DNA of the CDR3 is TGCAGTGCTAGCGACAGGATGGGGAACGAGCAGTCCTTC. As protein: CSASDRMGNEQSF.

This clonotype was seen a few times. The rearrangement uses TRBV5-1 and TRBJ1-6; 9 nucleotides align to TRBD1. Trimming at V came to 3 bases and at J to 10 bases, leaving 8 bases not matched to a gene. In germline, CDR1 is SGHRS, CDR2 YFSETQ. This CDR3 region has 15 residues. The CDR3 DNA sequence: TGCGCCAGCAGCTCGGACAGGGGCCGTGAATCACCCCTCCACTTT. Protein: CASSSDRGRESPLHF.

This clonotype was detected only a few times. V and J are TRBV20-1 and TRBJ2-3; D uncertain. V was shortened by 5 bases and J by 2 bases, with 8 bases between the two germline ends. Germline V CDR1 and CDR2: DFQATT, SNEGSKA (reference sequence). The CDR3 has 12 residues. The DNA of the CDR3 is TGCAGTGCTCTCAGATACACAGATACGCAGTATTTT. Protein sequence: CSALRYTDTQYF.

This clonotype has ten or more counts. The chain links TRBV9 to TRBJ2-2; D gene unclear. V lost 5 bases, J lost 7 bases, and 18 bases lay in between. CDR1 and CDR2 (germline): SGDLS, YYNGEE. The CDR3 spans 15 residues. CDR3 in amino acids: CASSTGPGGFGELFF. DNA for the CDR3: TGTGCCAGCAGTACCGGACCCGGTGGTTTCGGGGAGCTGTTTTTT. The entire variable domain, with the rest obtained from reference TRBV9 and TRBJ2-2, is as follows: DSGVTQTPKHLITATGQRVTLRCSPRSGDLSVYWYQQSLDQGLQFLIQYYNGEERAKGNILERFSAQQFPDLHSELNLSSLELGDSALYFCASSTGPGGFGELFFGEGSRLTVL.

This clonotype was counted between two and nine times. The chain carries TRBV11-2 and TRBJ2-2; 10 bases line up with TRBD2. This CDR3 spans 14 amino acids. The germline V gene encodes CDR1 SGHAT and CDR2 FQNNGV. J was trimmed by 11 bases and V by 6 bases; bases with no gene match: 9. The CDR3 DNA sequence: TGTGCCAGCAGAAGGAGTAGCGGGAGGCCCGAGCTGTTTTTT. This encodes CASRRSSGRPELFF. The variable domain in full, with the rest retrieved from reference TRBV11-2 and TRBJ2-2, is EAGVAQSPRYKIIEKRQSVAFWCNPISGHATLYWYQQILGQGPKLLIQFQNNGVVDDSQLPKDRFSAERLKGVDSTLKIQPAKLEDSAVYLCASRRSSGRPELFFGEGSRLTVL.

There are many counts of this clonotype. The chain carries TRBV5-1 and TRBJ2-7; TRBD2 matches 7 bases. V trimming: 1 base; J trimming: 1 base; junction bases outside the gene matches: 5. Germline V gene data show CDR1 as SGHRS and CDR2 as YFSETQ. The length of the CDR3 is 15 residues. The CDR3 sequence: CASSLSSGGSYEQYF. Written as DNA, the CDR3 is TGCGCCAGCAGCTTGTCTAGCGGAGGGTCCTACGAGCAGTACTTC.

This clonotype was counted at least ten times. The chain carries TRBV5-1 and TRBJ2-5, with unresolved D. The CDR3 is made up of 14 amino acids. CDR1 and CDR2 from the germline V gene are SGHRS and YFSETQ. V was clipped by 0 bases and J by 0 bases, with 6 bases between them. The CDR3 coding sequence is TGCGCCAGCAGCTTGGTTCCGTACCAAGAGACCCAGTACTTC. Encoded protein: CASSLVPYQETQYF.